Described below is a single T cell receptor beta chain sequence and its context. The RNA, about 0.5 to 1 ug, was put through reverse transcription using random hexamers. The CDR3 of TCR beta was amplified by immunoSEQ multiplex PCR across 54 Vbeta and 13 Jbeta. TCRdb passed the immunoSEQ multiplex PCR reads through MiXCR, listing each CDR3 protein once. The repertoire consists of approximately 150,000 distinct CDR3 sequences, with around 94% occurring once and the leading ten covering under 0.095%. The data are from a study of CD8 T cells in Susac syndrome. Germline V CDR1 and CDR2: MNHEY, SVGAGI. With V trimmed by 6 bases and J by 4 bases, 3 bases remained unmatched. This CDR3 comprises 14 residues. Healthy donors constituted the controls, which were matched for age and sex. Negative isolation was used for CD8+ and CD4+ T cells and FACS enrichment for TEMRA cells.

Specimen: CD4+ T cells from PBMCs. This sequence was found in a human donor in good health. V gene TRBV6-5 combines with J gene TRBJ2-1; 10 nucleotides match TRBD1. The CDR3 sequence is CASRRQGAYNEQFF. Here the CDR3 DNA reads TGTGCCAGCAGGCGACAGGGGGCTTACAATGAGCAGTTCTTC.